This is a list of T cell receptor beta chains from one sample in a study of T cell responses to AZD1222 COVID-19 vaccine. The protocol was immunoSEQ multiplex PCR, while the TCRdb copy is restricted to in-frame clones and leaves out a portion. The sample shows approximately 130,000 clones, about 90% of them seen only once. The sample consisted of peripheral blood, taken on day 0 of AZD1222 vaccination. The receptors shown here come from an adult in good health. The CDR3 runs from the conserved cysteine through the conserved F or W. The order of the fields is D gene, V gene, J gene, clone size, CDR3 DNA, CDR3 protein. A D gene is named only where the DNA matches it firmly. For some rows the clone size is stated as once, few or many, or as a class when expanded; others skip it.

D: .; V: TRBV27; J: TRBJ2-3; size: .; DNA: TGTGCCAGCAGTACCCATCGGAATACGCAGTATTTT; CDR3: CASSTHRNTQYF
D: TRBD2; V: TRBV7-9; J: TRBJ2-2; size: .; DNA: TGTGCCAGCAGCTTTAGTGGCGGGAGGGCCACCGGGGAGCTGTTTTTT; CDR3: CASSFSGGRATGELFF
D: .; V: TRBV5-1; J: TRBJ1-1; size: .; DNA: TGCGCCAGCAGCTTGGAGGTAAACACTGAAGCTTTCTTT; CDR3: CASSLEVNTEAFF
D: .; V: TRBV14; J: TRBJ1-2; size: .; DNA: TGTGCCAGCAGCCAACAAGACGGCAACTATGGCTACACCTTC; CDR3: CASSQQDGNYGYTF
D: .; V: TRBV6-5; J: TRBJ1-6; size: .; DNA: TGTGCCAGCAGTTTCGGTGCAGGGGTAAAGTCACCCCTCCACTTT; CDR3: CASSFGAGVKSPLHF
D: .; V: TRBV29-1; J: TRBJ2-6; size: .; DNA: TGCAGCGTCAATGTAAGGGGAAGCTCTGGGGCCAACGTCCTGACTTTC; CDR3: CSVNVRGSSGANVLTF
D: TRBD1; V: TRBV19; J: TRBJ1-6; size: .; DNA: TGTGCCAGTAGTTATGACAGGGGTAATTCACCCCTCCACTTT; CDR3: CASSYDRGNSPLHF
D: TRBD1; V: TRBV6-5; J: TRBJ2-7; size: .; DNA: TGTGCCAGCAGACGTCGACAGGGGACCTCCTACGAGCAGTACTTC; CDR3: CASRRRQGTSYEQYF
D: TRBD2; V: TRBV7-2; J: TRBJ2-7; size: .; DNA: TGTGCCAGCAGCTCCTATCCTAGCGGACTCTACGAGCAGTACTTC; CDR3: CASSSYPSGLYEQYF
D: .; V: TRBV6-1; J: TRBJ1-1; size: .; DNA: TGTGCCAGTATTACTGCAGCGAACACTGAAGCTTTCTTT; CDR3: CASITAANTEAFF
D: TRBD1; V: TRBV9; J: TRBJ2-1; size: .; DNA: TGTGCCAGCAGCGCCTCCGGGACAGAGGGAAATGAGCAGTTCTTC; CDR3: CASSASGTEGNEQFF
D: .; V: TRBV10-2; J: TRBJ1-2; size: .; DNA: TGCGCCAGCAGTTCCGGGAGAAATCGGCGAGGCTACACCTTC; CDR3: CASSSGRNRRGYTF
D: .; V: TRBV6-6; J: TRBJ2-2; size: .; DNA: TGTGCCAGCAGTGGCCCGGGTCCGTACACCGGGGAGCTGTTTTTT; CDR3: CASSGPGPYTGELFF
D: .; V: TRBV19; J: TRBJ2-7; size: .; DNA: TGTGCCAGTAGTATCCCTGGGTCGAGGCCCTACGAGCAGTACTTC; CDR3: CASSIPGSRPYEQYF
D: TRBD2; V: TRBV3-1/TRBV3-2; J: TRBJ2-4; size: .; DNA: TGTGCCAGCAGCCAAGGGGGTCCGGGGGGCATTCAGTACTTC; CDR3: CASSQGGPGGIQYF
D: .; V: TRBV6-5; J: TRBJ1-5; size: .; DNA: TGTGCCAGCAGTTACTCGGGGCAGAATCAGCCCCAGCATTTT; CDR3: CASSYSGQNQPQHF
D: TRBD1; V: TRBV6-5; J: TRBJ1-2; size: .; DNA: TGTGCCAGCAGTCCGGACAGGGTACACTATGGCTACACCTTC; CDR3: CASSPDRVHYGYTF
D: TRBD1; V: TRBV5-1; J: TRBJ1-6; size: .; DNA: TGCGCCAGCAGCCTCGGACAGGGTAGGTCACCCCTCCACTTT; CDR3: CASSLGQGRSPLHF
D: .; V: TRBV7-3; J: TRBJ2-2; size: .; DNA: TGTGCCAGCAGCTTAGAGTCGTGGGGGACCACCACCGGGGAGCTGTTTTTT; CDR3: CASSLESWGTTTGELFF
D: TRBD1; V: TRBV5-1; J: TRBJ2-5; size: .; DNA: TGCGCCAGCAGCGAAAATTCGGGACAGAGGGAGACCCAGTACTTC; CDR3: CASSENSGQRETQYF
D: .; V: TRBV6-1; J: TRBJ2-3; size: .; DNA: TGTGCCAGCAGTGAACAAACAGATACGCAGTATTTT; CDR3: CASSEQTDTQYF
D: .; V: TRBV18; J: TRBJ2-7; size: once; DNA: TGTGCCAGCTCTCCGACGTGGGGAACTTACGAGCAGTACTTC; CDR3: CASSPTWGTYEQYF
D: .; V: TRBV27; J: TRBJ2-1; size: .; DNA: TGTGCCAGCAGTGACGCGGCTGGCAATGAGCAGTTCTTC; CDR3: CASSDAAGNEQFF
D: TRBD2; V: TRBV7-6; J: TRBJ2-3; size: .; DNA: TGTGCCAGCAGCTTGATTGTAGCGGGGACAGATACGCAGTATTTT; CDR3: CASSLIVAGTDTQYF
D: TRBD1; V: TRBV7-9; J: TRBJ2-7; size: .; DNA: TGTGCCAGCAGCAAAGGGGACAGGACCTACGAGCAGTACTTC; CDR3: CASSKGDRTYEQYF
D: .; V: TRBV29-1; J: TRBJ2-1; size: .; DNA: TGCAGCGGGAAGCAGGACAATGAGCAGTTCTTC; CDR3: CSGKQDNEQFF
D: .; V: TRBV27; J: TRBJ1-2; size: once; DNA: TGTGCCAGCCGCGCGGGGGGGCTTGGCTACACCTTC; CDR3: CASRAGGLGYTF
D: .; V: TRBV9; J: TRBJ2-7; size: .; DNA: TGTGCCAGCAGCGGGATGGGGGGGCCCTTCGGCGAGCAGTACTTC; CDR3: CASSGMGGPFGEQYF
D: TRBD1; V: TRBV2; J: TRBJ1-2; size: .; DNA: TGTGCCAGCAGGGACGGGACAGGAGCAGGCTATGGCTACACCTTC; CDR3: CASRDGTGAGYGYTF
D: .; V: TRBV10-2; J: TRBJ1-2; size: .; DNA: TGCGCCAGCGGGGGGCTCAACTATGGCTACACCTTC; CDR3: CASGGLNYGYTF
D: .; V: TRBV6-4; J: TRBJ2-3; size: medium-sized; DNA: TGTGCCAGCAGTGACCGTAGCACAGATACGCAGTATTTT; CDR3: CASSDRSTDTQYF
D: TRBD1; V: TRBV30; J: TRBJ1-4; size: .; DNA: TGTGCCTGGTCCCCCGGGACAGGGGGGTTCGGGAAAAAACTGTTTTTT; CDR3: CAWSPGTGGFGKKLFF
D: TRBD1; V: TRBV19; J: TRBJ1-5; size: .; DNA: TGTGCCAGTAGTGACACAGGGGGCCCTAAGGCCCAGCATTTT; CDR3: CASSDTGGPKAQHF
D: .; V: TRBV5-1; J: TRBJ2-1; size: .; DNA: TGCGCCAGCAGCTTGGACGGGATGAATGAGCAGTTCTTC; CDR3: CASSLDGMNEQFF
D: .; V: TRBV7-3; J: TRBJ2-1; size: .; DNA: TGTGCCAGCAGCTTAACTACAAGCAATGAGCAGTTCTTC; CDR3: CASSLTTSNEQFF
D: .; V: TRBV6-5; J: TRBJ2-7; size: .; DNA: TGTGCCAGCAGTTACTCAAGAGGGTCGCGCTACGAGCAGTACTTC; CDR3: CASSYSRGSRYEQYF
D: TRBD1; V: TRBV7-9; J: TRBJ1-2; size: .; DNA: TGTGCCAGCAGCTCCCGGGACAGGGGGGACTATGGCTACACCTTC; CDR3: CASSSRDRGDYGYTF
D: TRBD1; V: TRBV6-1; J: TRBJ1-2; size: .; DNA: TGTGCCAGCAGTGAAGCGAGGGGACAGGGGGCGGTAGGCTATGGCTACACCTTC; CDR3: CASSEARGQGAVGYGYTF
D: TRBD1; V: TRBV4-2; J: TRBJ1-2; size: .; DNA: TGTGCCAGCAGCCAGCCGGGACAGGTCGATGGCTACACCTTC; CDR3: CASSQPGQVDGYTF
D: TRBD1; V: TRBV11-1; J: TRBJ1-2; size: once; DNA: TGTGCCAGCAGCCCGGGACAGGACTATGGCTACACCTTC; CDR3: CASSPGQDYGYTF
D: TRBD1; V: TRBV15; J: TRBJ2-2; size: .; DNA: TGTGCCACCGACGCTAGGGACAGGAACACCGGGGAGCTGTTTTTT; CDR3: CATDARDRNTGELFF
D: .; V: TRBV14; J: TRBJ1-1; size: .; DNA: TGTGCCAGCGAGGCTTTAGGGGCTACCCGAGAAGCTTTCTTT; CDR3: CASEALGATREAFF